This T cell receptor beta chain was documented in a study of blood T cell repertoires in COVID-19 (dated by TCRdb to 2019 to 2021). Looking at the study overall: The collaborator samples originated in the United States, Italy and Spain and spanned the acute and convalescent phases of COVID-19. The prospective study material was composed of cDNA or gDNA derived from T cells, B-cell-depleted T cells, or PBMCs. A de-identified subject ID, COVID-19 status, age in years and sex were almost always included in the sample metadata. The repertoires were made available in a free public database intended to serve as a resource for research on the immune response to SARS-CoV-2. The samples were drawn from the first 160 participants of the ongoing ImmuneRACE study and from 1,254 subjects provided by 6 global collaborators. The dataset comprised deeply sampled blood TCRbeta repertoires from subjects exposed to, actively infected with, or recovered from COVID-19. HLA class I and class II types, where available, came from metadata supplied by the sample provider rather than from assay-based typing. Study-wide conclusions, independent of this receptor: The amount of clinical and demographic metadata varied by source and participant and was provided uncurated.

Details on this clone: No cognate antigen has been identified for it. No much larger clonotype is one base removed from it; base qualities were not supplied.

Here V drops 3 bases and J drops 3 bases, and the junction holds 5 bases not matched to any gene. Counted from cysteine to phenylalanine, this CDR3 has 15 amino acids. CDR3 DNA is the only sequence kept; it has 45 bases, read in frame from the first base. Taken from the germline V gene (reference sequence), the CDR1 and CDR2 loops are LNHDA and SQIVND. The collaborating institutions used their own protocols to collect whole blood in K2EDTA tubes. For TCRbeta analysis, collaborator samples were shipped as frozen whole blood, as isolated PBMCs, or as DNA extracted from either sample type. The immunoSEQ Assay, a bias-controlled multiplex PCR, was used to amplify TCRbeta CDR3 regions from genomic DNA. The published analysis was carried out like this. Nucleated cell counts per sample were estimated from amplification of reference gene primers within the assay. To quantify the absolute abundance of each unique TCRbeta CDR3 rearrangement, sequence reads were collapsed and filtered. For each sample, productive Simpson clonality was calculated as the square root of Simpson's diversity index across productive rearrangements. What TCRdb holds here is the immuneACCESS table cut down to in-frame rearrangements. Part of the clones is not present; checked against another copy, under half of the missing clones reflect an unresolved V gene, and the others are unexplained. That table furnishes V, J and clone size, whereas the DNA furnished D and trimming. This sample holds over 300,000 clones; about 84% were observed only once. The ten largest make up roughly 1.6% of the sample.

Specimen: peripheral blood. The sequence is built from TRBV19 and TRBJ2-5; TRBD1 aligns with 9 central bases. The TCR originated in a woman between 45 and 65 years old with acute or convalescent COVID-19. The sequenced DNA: TGTGCCAGTAGTATCTCCCGGACAGGGGAAGAGACCCAGTACTTC. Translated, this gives CASSISRTGEETQYF.